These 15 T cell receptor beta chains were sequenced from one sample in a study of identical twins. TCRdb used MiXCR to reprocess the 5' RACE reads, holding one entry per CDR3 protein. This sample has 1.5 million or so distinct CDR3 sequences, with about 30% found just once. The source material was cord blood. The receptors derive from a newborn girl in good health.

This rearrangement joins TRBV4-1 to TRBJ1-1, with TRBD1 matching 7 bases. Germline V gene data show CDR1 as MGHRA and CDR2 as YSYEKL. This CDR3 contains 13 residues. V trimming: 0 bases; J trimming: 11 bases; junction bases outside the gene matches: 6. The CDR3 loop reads CASSQEGGRRAFF. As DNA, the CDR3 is TGCGCCAGCAGCCAAGAAGGGGGCAGGAGGGCTTTCTTT.

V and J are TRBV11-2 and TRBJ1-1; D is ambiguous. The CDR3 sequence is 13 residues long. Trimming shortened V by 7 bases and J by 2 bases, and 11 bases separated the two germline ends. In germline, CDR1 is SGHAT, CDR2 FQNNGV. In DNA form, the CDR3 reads TGTGCCAGCATGGGCAGCTATAACACTGAAGCTTTCTTT. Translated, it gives CASMGSYNTEAFF.

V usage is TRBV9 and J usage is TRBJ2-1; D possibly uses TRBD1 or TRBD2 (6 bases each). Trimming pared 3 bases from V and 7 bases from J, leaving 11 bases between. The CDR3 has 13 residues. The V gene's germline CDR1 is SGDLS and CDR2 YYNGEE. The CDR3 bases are TGTGCCAGCAGCGAGGGGGGACGAAATGAGCAGTTCTTC. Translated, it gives CASSEGGRNEQFF.

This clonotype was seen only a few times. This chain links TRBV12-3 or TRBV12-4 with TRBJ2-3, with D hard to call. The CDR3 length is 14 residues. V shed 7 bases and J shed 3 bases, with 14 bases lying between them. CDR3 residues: CASIWAHGTDTQYF. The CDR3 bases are TGTGCCAGCATCTGGGCCCATGGGACAGATACGCAGTATTTT.

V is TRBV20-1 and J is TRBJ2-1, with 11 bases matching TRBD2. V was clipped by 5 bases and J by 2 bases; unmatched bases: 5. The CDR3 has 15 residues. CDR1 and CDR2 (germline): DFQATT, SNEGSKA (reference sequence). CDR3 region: CSAPGGLAAYNEQFF. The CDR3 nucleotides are TGCAGTGCTCCAGGGGGACTAGCGGCCTACAATGAGCAGTTCTTC.

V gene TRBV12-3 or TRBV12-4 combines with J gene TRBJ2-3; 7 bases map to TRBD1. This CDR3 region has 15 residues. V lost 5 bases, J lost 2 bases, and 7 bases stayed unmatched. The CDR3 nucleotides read TGTGCCAGCAGTCCCTACGGACAGGACACAGATACGCAGTATTTT. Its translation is CASSPYGQDTDTQYF.

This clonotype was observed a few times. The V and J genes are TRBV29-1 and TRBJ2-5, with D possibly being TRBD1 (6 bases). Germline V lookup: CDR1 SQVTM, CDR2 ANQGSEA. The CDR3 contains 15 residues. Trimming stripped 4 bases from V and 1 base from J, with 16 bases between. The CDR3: CSVAVVDRPQETQYF. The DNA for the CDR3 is TGCAGCGTTGCAGTAGTGGACAGACCCCAAGAGACCCAGTACTTC.

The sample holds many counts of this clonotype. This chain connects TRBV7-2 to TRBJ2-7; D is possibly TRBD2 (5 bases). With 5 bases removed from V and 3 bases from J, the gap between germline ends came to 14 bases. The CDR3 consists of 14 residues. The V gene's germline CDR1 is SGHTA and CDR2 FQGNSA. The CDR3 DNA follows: TGTGCCAGCAGCCGCGGACTCAGCAGCTACGAGCAGTACTTC. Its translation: CASSRGLSSYEQYF. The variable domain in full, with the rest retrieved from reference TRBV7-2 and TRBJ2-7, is GAGVSQSPSNKVTEKGKDVELRCDPISGHTALYWYRQSLGQGLEFLIYFQGNSAPDKSGLPSDRFSAERTGGSVSTLTIQRTQQEDSAVYLCASSRGLSSYEQYFGPGTRLTVT.

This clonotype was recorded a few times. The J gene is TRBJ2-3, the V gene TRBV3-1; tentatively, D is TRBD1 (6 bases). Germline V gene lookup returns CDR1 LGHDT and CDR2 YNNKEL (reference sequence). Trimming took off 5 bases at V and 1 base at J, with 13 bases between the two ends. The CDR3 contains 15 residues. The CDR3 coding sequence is TGTGCCAGCAGCGACACGGGACACCGCACAGATACGCAGTATTTT. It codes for CASSDTGHRTDTQYF.

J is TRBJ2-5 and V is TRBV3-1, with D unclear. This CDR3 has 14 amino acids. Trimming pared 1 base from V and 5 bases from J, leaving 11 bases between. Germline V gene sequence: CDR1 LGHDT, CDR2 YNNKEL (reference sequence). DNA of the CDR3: TGTGCCAGCAGCCAAGGGCCGTTAGTGGAGACCCAGTACTTC. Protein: CASSQGPLVETQYF.

The CDR3: CSANPTSASPYNEQFF. Here the CDR3 DNA reads TGCAGTGCTAACCCGACTAGCGCGAGCCCCTACAATGAGCAGTTCTTC. The chain is built from TRBV20-1 and TRBJ2-1; 8 bases match TRBD2. The CDR3 has 16 residues. Germline assignment: CDR1 DFQATT and CDR2 SNEGSKA (reference sequence). J lost 2 bases, V lost 4 bases, and 10 bases had no gene match.

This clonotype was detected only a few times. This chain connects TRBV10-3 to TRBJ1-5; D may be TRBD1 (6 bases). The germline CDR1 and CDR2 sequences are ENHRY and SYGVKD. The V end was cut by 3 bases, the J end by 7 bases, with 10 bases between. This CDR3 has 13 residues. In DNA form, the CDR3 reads TGTGCCATCAGTGAACAGGGCGGCCAGCCCCAGCATTTT. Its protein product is CAISEQGGQPQHF.

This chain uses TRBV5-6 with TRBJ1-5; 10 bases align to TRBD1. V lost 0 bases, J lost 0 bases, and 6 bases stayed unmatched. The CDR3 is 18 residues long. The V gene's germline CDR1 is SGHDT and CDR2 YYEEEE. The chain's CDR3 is CASSLDGTGDYSNQPQHF. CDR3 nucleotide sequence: TGTGCCAGCAGCTTGGACGGGACAGGGGACTATAGCAATCAGCCCCAGCATTTT.

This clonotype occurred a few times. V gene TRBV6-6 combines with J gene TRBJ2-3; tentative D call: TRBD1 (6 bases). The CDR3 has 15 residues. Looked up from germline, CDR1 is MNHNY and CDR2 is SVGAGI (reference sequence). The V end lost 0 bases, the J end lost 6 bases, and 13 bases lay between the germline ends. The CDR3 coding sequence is TGTGCCAGCAGTTACTCGAAAACAGGGTTGGATACGCAGTATTTT. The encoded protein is CASSYSKTGLDTQYF.

This CDR3 is CASSPGHLGEQYF. The CDR3 coding sequence is TGTGCCAGCAGCCCGGGACATTTGGGCGAGCAGTACTTC. The rearrangement links TRBV7-2 to TRBJ2-7; possible D gene TRBD1, 6 bases. The CDR3 contains 13 residues. CDR1 and CDR2 (germline): SGHTA, FQGNSA. V lost 5 bases, J lost 6 bases, and 14 bases lay in between.